Each of the 8 T cell receptor beta chains below was sequenced from the same sample in a study of T cell changes during pregnancy in multiple sclerosis. Generated by immunoSEQ multiplex PCR, the TCRdb table keeps only in-frame clones and is missing some. The table includes approximately 47,000 clones, about 90% detected once. Material: peripheral blood, obtained in the first trimester of pregnancy. The receptors were sampled from a female donor with multiple sclerosis, enrolled in a pregnancy study.

J is TRBJ1-4 and V is TRBV4-3; D ambiguous. This CDR3 region has 14 residues. Trimming pared 0 bases from V and 4 bases from J, leaving 6 bases between. Germline V gene lookup returns CDR1 LGHNA and CDR2 YSLEER. The CDR3 reads CASSQDLFNEKLFF. The CDR3 DNA is TGCGCCAGCAGCCAAGATTTATTTAATGAAAAACTGTTTTTT.

The chain couples TRBV30 to TRBJ2-7, with D possibly matching TRBD2 (6 bases). V shed 3 bases and J shed 6 bases, with 18 bases lying between them. The CDR3 runs to 14 residues. Per the germline V gene, CDR1 is GTSNPN and CDR2 is SVGIG (reference sequence). CDR3 nucleotides: TGTGCCTGGAGGCGGGAACCTCTCTCCAGCGAGCAGTACTTC. Translated, it gives CAWRREPLSSEQYF.

This sequence joins TRBV6-5 and TRBJ1-1; D remains unclear. CDR3 length: 11 residues. Trimming pared 3 bases from V and 13 bases from J, leaving 12 bases between. CDR1 MNHEY and CDR2 SVGAGI come from the germline V gene. The CDR3 sequence is CASSYFGGIFF. CDR3 bases: TGTGCCAGCAGTTATTTCGGCGGCATTTTCTTT.

This clone is a singleton in its sample. J is TRBJ2-1 and V is TRBV9, with D tentatively TRBD1 (6 bases). The germline V gene encodes CDR1 SGDLS and CDR2 YYNGEE. The V end lost 7 bases, the J end lost 8 bases, and 19 bases lay between the germline ends. The CDR3 is 14 residues long. CDR3 loop: CASPPGRGEHEQFF. The CDR3 coding sequence is TGTGCCAGCCCTCCTGGCAGGGGTGAACATGAGCAGTTCTTC.

The chain uses TRBV7-2 and TRBJ2-2; a possible D gene is TRBD1 (6 bases). The germline V gene encodes CDR1 SGHTA and CDR2 FQGNSA. Deletions cut 5 bases from V and 7 bases from J, with 14 bases between. The CDR3 spans 14 residues. The CDR3 loop is CASSPFGGIGELFF. The CDR3 DNA reads as TGTGCCAGCAGCCCGTTTGGGGGCATCGGGGAGCTGTTTTTT.

The V call is TRBV2, the J call TRBJ2-7, with D unresolved. Germline V lookup: CDR1 SNHLY, CDR2 FYNNEI. CDR3 length: 11 residues. Trimming shortened V by 5 bases and J by 3 bases, and 5 bases separated the two germline ends. CDR3 nucleotides: TGTGCCAGCAGTTTCCTCTACGAGCAGTACTTC. Its translation is CASSFLYEQYF.

V and J are TRBV7-9 and TRBJ1-6, with a possible D match to TRBD1 (6 bases). CDR1 and CDR2 from the germline V gene are SEHNR and FQNEAQ (reference sequence). V was pared by 6 bases and J by 7 bases, with 10 bases between. This CDR3 contains 13 residues. The CDR3 DNA follows: TGTGCCAGCAGAGACAGGCCAAATTCACCCCTCCACTTT. Its protein product is CASRDRPNSPLHF.

The chain uses TRBV6-5 and TRBJ2-1, with D possibly TRBD2 on 6 matching bases. The CDR3 sequence is 14 residues long. V shed 2 bases and J shed 5 bases, with 10 bases lying between them. Looked up from germline, CDR1 is MNHEY and CDR2 is SVGAGI. The CDR3 bases are TGTGCCAGCAGTTACAGGGGACTCAACAATGAGCAGTTCTTC. The encoded protein is CASSYRGLNNEQFF.